The next 32 T cell receptor beta chains were all read from a single sample in a study of T-cell memory formation after mild COVID-19. TCRdb recomputed calls from the 5' RACE reads with MiXCR, one row per CDR3 protein. The table has approximately 240,000 distinct CDR3 sequences, over 15% seen once. Sequencing was carried out using PBMCs or a T cell subset sorted from them (not recorded which). The receptors shown here come from a man younger than 35 who had mild COVID-19 (a few samples of this study predate the infection). Cell type and time point are not known.

The table lists this clonotype with many counts. V is TRBV5-1 and J is TRBJ2-5; D is unresolved. Germline V CDR1 and CDR2: SGHRS, YFSETQ. The CDR3 contains 13 residues. Trimming took 4 bases from V and 5 from J, leaving 12 bases between them. This CDR3 is CASSDGHYETQYF. The CDR3 DNA follows: TGCGCCAGCAGCGACGGGCATTACGAGACCCAGTACTTC.

This clonotype has only a few counts. The rearrangement links TRBV11-2 to TRBJ1-2; a possible D gene is TRBD1 (5 bases). V lost 7 bases to trimming and J lost 4 bases, with 13 bases between them. Per the germline V gene, CDR1 is SGHAT and CDR2 is FQNNGV. The CDR3 spans 13 residues. The CDR3 spells CASNERGAYGYTF. The CDR3 DNA reads as TGTGCCAGCAACGAAAGGGGTGCCTATGGCTACACCTTC.

This clonotype showed up just a few times. The chain is built from TRBV7-2 and TRBJ2-1; 8 nucleotides match TRBD2. CDR3 length: 15 amino acids. Unmatched junction bases numbered 7, after V lost 1 base and J lost 8 bases. Germline V lookup: CDR1 SGHTA, CDR2 FQGNSA. CDR3 in DNA: TGTGCCAGCAGCTTAGGACGGGGGGGCCTGGATGAGCAGTTCTTC. It codes for CASSLGRGGLDEQFF.

The chain carries TRBV7-9 and TRBJ1-5, with 8 bases aligning to TRBD1. J gave up 4 bases and V 3 bases, and 2 bases lay outside the gene matches. The germline gives CDR1 SEHNR, CDR2 FQNEAQ (reference sequence). The CDR3 has 14 residues. The CDR3: CASSLTGDNQPQHF. The CDR3, as DNA: TGTGCCAGCAGCTTGACAGGGGATAATCAGCCCCAGCATTTT. Full variable domain (outside the CDR3, taken from reference TRBV7-9 and TRBJ1-5): DTGVSQNPRHKITKRGQNVTFRCDPISEHNRLYWYRQTLGQGPEFLTYFQNEAQLEKSRLLSDRFSAERPKGSFSTLEIQRTEQGDSAMYLCASSLTGDNQPQHFGDGTRLSIL.

A few counts support this clonotype. V usage is TRBV2 and J usage is TRBJ2-6, with D uncertain. V lost 6 bases, J lost 6 bases, and 12 bases lay in between. This CDR3 has 14 amino acids. In germline, CDR1 is SNHLY, CDR2 FYNNEI. CDR3 amino acids: CASRLESAANVLTF. DNA of the CDR3: TGTGCCAGCAGACTGGAATCGGCGGCCAACGTCCTGACTTTC.

There are a few counts of this clonotype. The chain uses TRBV5-1 and TRBJ2-5; D may be TRBD1 or TRBD2 (5 bases each). V shed 0 bases and J shed 0 bases, with 12 bases lying between them. This CDR3 is 16 amino acids long. Per the germline V gene, CDR1 is SGHRS and CDR2 is YFSETQ. CDR3 bases: TGCGCCAGCAGCTTGGTGGGGGACGGACACCAAGAGACCCAGTACTTC. This codes for CASSLVGDGHQETQYF.

This clonotype was detected a few times. V usage is TRBV20-1 and J usage is TRBJ1-1; unclear D gene. There are 13 residues in the CDR3. Germline V CDR1 and CDR2: DFQATT, SNEGSKA (reference sequence). Trimming removed 5 bases from V and 4 bases from J, with 14 bases in between. For the CDR3, the DNA is TGCAGTGCTTTCCTCCCAGGTGGCACTGAAGCTTTCTTT. Protein: CSAFLPGGTEAFF.

The chain couples TRBV20-1 to TRBJ2-2, with 8 bases matching TRBD2. Germline lookup yields CDR1 DFQATT and CDR2 SNEGSKA (reference sequence). CDR3 size: 13 residues. J was trimmed by 6 bases and V by 6 bases; bases with no gene match: 6. CDR3 bases: TGCAGTGCGAGATGGGGACTAGCCGGGGAGCTGTTTTTT. Translated: CSARWGLAGELFF.

A few counts support this clonotype. The chain uses TRBV7-2 and TRBJ2-3; 8 positions match TRBD2. The CDR3 length is 14 residues. V gave up 7 bases and J gave up 8 bases; unmatched junction bases: 11. Germline V CDR1 and CDR2: SGHTA, FQGNSA. The CDR3 reads CASIQSGGRGTQYF. The CDR3 DNA sequence: TGTGCCAGCATCCAATCGGGGGGGCGCGGTACGCAGTATTTT.

This clonotype was counted between two and nine times. J is TRBJ2-1 and V is TRBV6-6, with a possible D match to TRBD2 (5 bases). This CDR3 is built from 13 residues. Per the germline V gene, CDR1 is MNHNY and CDR2 is SVGAGI (reference sequence). Trimming removed 8 bases from V and 5 bases from J, with 13 bases in between. CDR3 loop: CASEITGNNEQFF. The CDR3 nucleotides are TGTGCCAGCGAAATAACGGGAAACAATGAGCAGTTCTTC.

V usage is TRBV7-3 and J usage is TRBJ1-1; D unresolved. V was cut by 4 bases and J by 1 base, with 7 bases left in between. The CDR3 is 13 residues long. Germline loops: CDR1 SGHTA, CDR2 FQGTGA. CDR3 sequence: CASSSYANTEAFF. In DNA, the CDR3 is TGTGCCAGCAGCTCGTACGCGAACACTGAAGCTTTCTTT.

This clonotype was seen at least ten times. This chain uses TRBV5-5 with TRBJ2-5, with D possibly matching TRBD1 (5 bases). The ends were cut back, 4 bases at V and 0 bases at J, with 7 bases in the middle. CDR1 and CDR2 from the germline V gene are SGHKS and YYEKEE (reference sequence). The CDR3 is made up of 13 amino acids. The CDR3 nucleotides read TGTGCCAGCAGCCAACAGGACCAAGAGACCCAGTACTTC. It encodes CASSQQDQETQYF.

The chain uses TRBV4-3 and TRBJ2-3; D is perhaps TRBD1 or TRBD2 (5 bases each). The germline V and J ends were trimmed by 0 bases and 7 bases, with 17 bases remaining between them. Germline V gives CDR1 LGHNA, CDR2 YSLEER. This CDR3 spans 16 amino acids. CDR3 in DNA: TGCGCCAGCAGCCAAGAAAAAGGGGAGAACCCTCATACGCAGTATTTT. The encoded protein is CASSQEKGENPHTQYF.

The CDR3 region is CATSRGSAGVDTQYF. CDR3 bases: TGTGCCACCAGCAGAGGCTCGGCAGGGGTTGATACGCAGTATTTT. V usage is TRBV15 and J usage is TRBJ2-3, with D perhaps matching TRBD1 (6 bases). Germline CDR1 and CDR2: LNHNV and YYDKDF (reference sequence). The CDR3 extends over 15 amino acids. Trimming took 1 base from V and 6 from J, leaving 14 bases between them.

The V call is TRBV9, the J call TRBJ2-1, with D perhaps matching TRBD2 (5 bases). The V gene lost 0 bases and the J gene lost 4 bases, with 11 bases spanning the gap. The CDR3 length is 15 residues. CDR1 SGDLS and CDR2 YYNGEE come from the germline V gene. Here the CDR3 reads CASSVGGVAYNEQFF. The CDR3 coding sequence is TGTGCCAGCAGCGTAGGGGGAGTCGCATACAATGAGCAGTTCTTC. The full variable domain, rest sourced from reference TRBV9 and TRBJ2-1, is DSGVTQTPKHLITATGQRVTLRCSPRSGDLSVYWYQQSLDQGLQFLIQYYNGEERAKGNILERFSAQQFPDLHSELNLSSLELGDSALYFCASSVGGVAYNEQFFGPGTRLTVL.

A few counts support this clonotype. The rearrangement links TRBV7-2 to TRBJ2-7; D may be TRBD2 (5 bases). Per the germline V gene, CDR1 is SGHTA and CDR2 is FQGNSA. Between the trimmed V and J ends, which lost 5 bases and 1 base, there was a span of 12 bases. The CDR3 loop spans 14 amino acids. Here the CDR3 DNA reads TGTGCCAGCAGCACCAGACGGGATTCCTACGAGCAGTACTTC. This encodes CASSTRRDSYEQYF.

This clonotype was recorded at least ten times. J is TRBJ2-5 and V is TRBV20-1, with TRBD2 matching 12 bases. V lost 6 bases and J lost 0; bases outside the gene matches: 5. Germline V gene data show CDR1 as DFQATT and CDR2 as SNEGSKA (reference sequence). The CDR3 loop spans 15 amino acids. The CDR3 coding sequence is TGCAGTGCGCGAAGACTAGCGGGGGACCAAGAGACCCAGTACTTC. It codes for CSARRLAGDQETQYF.

This clonotype was seen more than once but under ten times. The chain joins TRBV20-1 to TRBJ2-7, with a tentative D call TRBD1 (5 bases). Germline CDR1 is DFQATT and CDR2 is SNEGSKA (reference sequence). The CDR3 totals 10 residues. The V end lost 5 bases, the J end lost 7 bases, and 9 bases lay between the germline ends. The CDR3 spells CSALKGEQYF. The CDR3 DNA sequence: TGCAGTGCTTTAAAGGGGGAGCAGTACTTC.

This clonotype was seen only a few times. The chain uses TRBV12-3 or TRBV12-4 and TRBJ1-5, with no clear D. This CDR3 has 16 residues. The germline V and J ends were trimmed by 1 base and 2 bases, with 12 bases remaining between them. CDR3 region: CASSLGAAVGNQPQHF. CDR3 coding DNA: TGTGCCAGCAGTTTAGGCGCTGCAGTAGGCAATCAGCCCCAGCATTTT.

This clonotype has a handful of counts. The chain joins TRBV6-2 or TRBV6-3 to TRBJ2-3; 7 positions match TRBD2. This CDR3 has 14 amino acids. V lost 4 bases and J lost 6; bases outside the gene matches: 7. Germline CDR1 and CDR2: MNHEY and SVGEGT. CDR3 protein: CASSWSGEGDTQYF. The CDR3 bases are TGTGCCAGCAGTTGGAGCGGGGAGGGGGATACGCAGTATTTT.

This chain links TRBV11-2 with TRBJ2-1, with D tentatively TRBD2 (6 bases). The CDR3 runs 13 residues. V was trimmed by 3 bases and J by 8 bases, leaving 11 bases between them. Looked up from germline, CDR1 is SGHAT and CDR2 is FQNNGV. CDR3 sequence reads: CASSFLGGYEQFF. In DNA form, the CDR3 reads TGTGCCAGCAGCTTTCTCGGGGGTTATGAGCAGTTCTTC.

There are a few counts of this clonotype. V is TRBV5-6 and J is TRBJ2-7, with TRBD1 identical over 9 bases. Germline-derived CDR1 and CDR2 are SGHDT and YYEEEE. The CDR3 spans 17 residues. J lost 1 base, V lost 4 bases, and 12 bases had no gene match. The CDR3 DNA follows: TGTGCCAGCAGCGCTTACCGGGACAGGGCAGGGTCCTACGAGCAGTACGTC. It codes for CASSAYRDRAGSYEQYV.

This chain connects TRBV30 to TRBJ2-7, with D maybe TRBD2 (6 bases). The CDR3 length is 14 residues. The ends were cut back, 5 bases at V and 6 bases at J, with 20 bases in the middle. Germline V gene lookup returns CDR1 GTSNPN and CDR2 SVGIG (reference sequence). The CDR3 region has the DNA TGTGCCTGGGGTGGGGCAGGAGGGCGAGGCGAGCAGTACTTC. Residues: CAWGGAGGRGEQYF.

There are a few counts of this clonotype. The rearrangement joins TRBV4-2 to TRBJ2-1, with D possibly matching TRBD1 (6 bases). Germline V gene sequence: CDR1 LGHNA, CDR2 YNFKEQ. V lost 4 bases, J lost 9 bases, and 10 bases lay in between. CDR3 size: 12 residues. CDR3 bases: TGTGCCAGCAGCCCAGAGGGGGTTGAGCAGTTCTTC. This gives the protein CASSPEGVEQFF.

The chain recombines TRBV3-1 with TRBJ1-1; D is possibly TRBD1 (6 bases). The CDR3 has 14 amino acids. Trimming took off 3 bases at V and 5 bases at J, with 13 bases between the two ends. Germline V gives CDR1 LGHDT, CDR2 YNNKEL (reference sequence). The CDR3 DNA sequence: TGTGCCAGCAGCCACCACAGGGATGGGACTGAAGCTTTCTTT. Translation gives CASSHHRDGTEAFF.

The chain recombines TRBV7-2 with TRBJ2-2, with 8 positions matching TRBD2. Trimming at V came to 5 bases and at J to 5 bases, leaving 4 bases not matched to a gene. The CDR3 loop spans 14 amino acids. Germline CDR1 and CDR2: SGHTA and FQGNSA. The CDR3 DNA reads TGTGCCAGCAGCCCCCAGCGGGGGACCGGGGAGCTGTTTTTT. Amino acid sequence: CASSPQRGTGELFF. The full variable domain, with the rest looked up from reference TRBV7-2 and TRBJ2-2, is GAGVSQSPSNKVTEKGKDVELRCDPISGHTALYWYRQSLGQGLEFLIYFQGNSAPDKSGLPSDRFSAERTGGSVSTLTIQRTQQEDSAVYLCASSPQRGTGELFFGEGSRLTVL.

This clonotype was counted only a few times. This sequence joins TRBV5-1 and TRBJ1-2; 9 bases agree with TRBD1. In germline, CDR1 is SGHRS, CDR2 YFSETQ. This CDR3 is built from 18 residues. The trim removed 4 bases at V and 1 base at J, leaving 14 bases unmatched. The CDR3 region has the DNA TGCGCCAGCAGCCCGGCCCCCGGACAGGGGCAGAGTAACTATGGCTACACCTTC. Protein sequence: CASSPAPGQGQSNYGYTF.

This clonotype occurred a few times. The genes are TRBV4-3 and TRBJ2-5; 10 nucleotides match TRBD2. Trimming took 0 bases from V and 4 from J; bases not matched to a gene: 8. This CDR3 contains 17 residues. Germline loops: CDR1 LGHNA, CDR2 YSLEER. The CDR3 sequence is CASSQDWTAGGPETQYF. The CDR3 coding sequence is TGCGCCAGCAGCCAAGACTGGACAGCGGGGGGGCCAGAGACCCAGTACTTC.

This clonotype was counted between two and nine times. This sequence joins TRBV5-4 and TRBJ2-5; the match to TRBD2 covers 7 bases. J was trimmed by 4 bases and V by 4 bases; bases with no gene match: 4. The CDR3 length is 13 residues. The germline V gene has CDR1 SGHNT and CDR2 YYREEE (reference sequence). The CDR3 here is CASSREGSETQYF. For the CDR3, the DNA is TGTGCCAGCAGCAGGGAGGGCTCAGAGACCCAGTACTTC. The full variable domain, with the rest looked up from reference TRBV5-4 and TRBJ2-5, is ETGVTQSPTHLIKTRGQQVTLRCSSQSGHNTVSWYQQALGQGPQFIFQYYREEENGRGNFPPRFSGLQFPNYSSELNVNALELDDSALYLCASSREGSETQYFGPGTRLLVL.

This clonotype was observed a few times. This sequence joins TRBV6-2 or TRBV6-3 and TRBJ2-1, with 7 nucleotides matching TRBD1. This CDR3 has 16 amino acids. V lost 7 bases to trimming and J lost 5 bases; unmatched junction nucleotides: 14. CDR1 MNHEY and CDR2 SVGEGT come from the germline V gene. The chain's CDR3 is CASKPLRGPNHNEQFF. The CDR3 DNA reads TGTGCCAGCAAGCCTCTAAGGGGGCCCAACCACAATGAGCAGTTCTTC.

This clonotype appeared a few times. The V and J genes are TRBV5-1 and TRBJ1-4, with D tentatively TRBD1 (5 bases). The germline V gene has CDR1 SGHRS and CDR2 YFSETQ. This CDR3 is built from 16 residues. V lost 0 bases, J lost 7 bases, and 16 bases lay in between. The CDR3 DNA sequence: TGCGCCAGCAGCTTGGACGCCCGGCAGGGCGGTGAAAAACTGTTTTTT. It yields the protein CASSLDARQGGEKLFF. The full variable domain, with the rest looked up from reference TRBV5-1 and TRBJ1-4, is KAGVTQTPRYLIKTRGQQVTLSCSPISGHRSVSWYQQTPGQGLQFLFEYFSETQRNKGNFPGRFSGRQFSNSRSEMNVSTLELGDSALYLCASSLDARQGGEKLFFGSGTQLSVL.

This clonotype has only a few counts. The chain employs TRBV18 and TRBJ2-2; possibly TRBD2 for D (6 bases). The V end lost 0 bases, the J end lost 5 bases, and 10 bases lay between the germline ends. The CDR3 is 15 amino acids. Per germline, CDR1 KGHSH and CDR2 LQKENI. The chain's CDR3 is CASSPPRGGTGELFF. The CDR3 coding sequence is TGTGCCAGCTCACCACCGCGGGGCGGGACCGGGGAGCTGTTTTTT.